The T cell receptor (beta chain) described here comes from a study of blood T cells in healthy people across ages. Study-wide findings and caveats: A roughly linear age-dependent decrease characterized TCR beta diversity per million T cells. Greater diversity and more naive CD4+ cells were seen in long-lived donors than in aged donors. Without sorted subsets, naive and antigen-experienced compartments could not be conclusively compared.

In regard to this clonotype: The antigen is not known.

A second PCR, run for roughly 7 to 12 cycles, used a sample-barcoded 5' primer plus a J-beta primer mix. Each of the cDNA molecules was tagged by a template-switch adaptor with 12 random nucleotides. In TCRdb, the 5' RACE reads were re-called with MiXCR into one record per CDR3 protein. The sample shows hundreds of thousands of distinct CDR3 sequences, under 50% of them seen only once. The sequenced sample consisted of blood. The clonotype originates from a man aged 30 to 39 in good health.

CDR3 protein: CSARDIGGSLFYEQYF. CDR3 sequence (DNA): TGCAGTGCTAGAGATATCGGCGGGAGCCTATTCTACGAGCAGTACTTC. V is TRBV20-1 and J is TRBJ2-7; 7 nucleotides line up with TRBD2. V was clipped by 0 bases and J by 3 bases; unmatched bases: 11. Per germline, CDR1 DFQATT and CDR2 SNEGSKA (reference sequence). CDR3 size: 16 residues.